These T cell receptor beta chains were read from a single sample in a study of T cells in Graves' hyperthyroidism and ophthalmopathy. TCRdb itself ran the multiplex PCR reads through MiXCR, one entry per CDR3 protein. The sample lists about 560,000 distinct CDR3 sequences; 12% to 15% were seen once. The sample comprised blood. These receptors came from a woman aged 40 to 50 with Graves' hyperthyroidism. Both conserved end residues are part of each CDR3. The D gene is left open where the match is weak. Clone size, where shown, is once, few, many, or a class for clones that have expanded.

cdr3_aa: CASSLGAGEVTDTQYF; cdr3_nt: TGCGCCAGCAGCTTGGGCGCGGGCGAGGTGACAGATACGCAGTATTTT; v_call: TRBV5-1; clone_size: many; cdr3_length: 16; d_call: -; j_call: TRBJ2-3
cdr3_aa: CASSLLAPSYNEQFF; cdr3_nt: TGCGCCAGCAGCTTACTAGCGCCCTCCTACAATGAGCAGTTCTTC; v_call: TRBV5-1; clone_size: many; cdr3_length: 15; d_call: TRBD2; j_call: TRBJ2-1
cdr3_aa: CASSLVEGVGSPLHF; cdr3_nt: TGCGCCAGCAGCTTAGTGGAGGGGGTGGGTTCACCCCTCCACTTT; v_call: TRBV5-1; clone_size: -; cdr3_length: 15; d_call: -; j_call: TRBJ1-6
cdr3_aa: CASSYSWGTGMRDTEAFF; cdr3_nt: TGTGCCAGCAGTTACTCGTGGGGGACAGGGATGAGAGACACTGAAGCTTTCTTT; v_call: TRBV6-5; clone_size: many; cdr3_length: 18; d_call: TRBD1; j_call: TRBJ1-1
cdr3_aa: CASSSHEKLFF; cdr3_nt: TGTGCCAGCAGTTCACATGAAAAACTGTTTTTT; v_call: TRBV12-3/TRBV12-4; clone_size: -; cdr3_length: 11; d_call: -; j_call: TRBJ1-4
cdr3_aa: CSARFRQQNTGELFF; cdr3_nt: TGCAGTGCTAGATTCCGACAGCAGAACACCGGGGAGCTGTTTTTT; v_call: TRBV20-1; clone_size: -; cdr3_length: 15; d_call: -; j_call: TRBJ2-2
cdr3_aa: CASSFRGTAQETQYF; cdr3_nt: TGTGCCAGCAGTTTTCGGGGGACAGCTCAAGAGACCCAGTACTTC; v_call: TRBV28; clone_size: many; cdr3_length: 15; d_call: -; j_call: TRBJ2-5
cdr3_aa: CASSSLFIGTEAFF; cdr3_nt: TGTGCCAGCAGCTCCCTCTTCATAGGAACTGAAGCTTTCTTT; v_call: TRBV7-2; clone_size: -; cdr3_length: 14; d_call: -; j_call: TRBJ1-1
cdr3_aa: CASSLQGKVGETQYF; cdr3_nt: TGCGCCAGCAGCCTTCAGGGGAAGGTCGGAGAGACCCAGTACTTC; v_call: TRBV4-1; clone_size: few; cdr3_length: 15; d_call: -; j_call: TRBJ2-5
cdr3_aa: CASSQEGRGLETQYF; cdr3_nt: TGCGCCAGCAGCCAAGAAGGTCGGGGGCTCGAGACCCAGTACTTC; v_call: TRBV4-1; clone_size: -; cdr3_length: 15; d_call: -; j_call: TRBJ2-5
cdr3_aa: CASSSTGSLDWTYEQYF; cdr3_nt: TGTGCCAGTAGTTCGACAGGGTCATTGGATTGGACCTACGAGCAGTACTTC; v_call: TRBV19; clone_size: -; cdr3_length: 17; d_call: TRBD1; j_call: TRBJ2-7
cdr3_aa: CSARPQAGGTYNEQFF; cdr3_nt: TGCAGTGCTAGGCCACAAGCGGGAGGCACCTACAATGAGCAGTTCTTC; v_call: TRBV20-1; clone_size: few; cdr3_length: 16; d_call: TRBD2; j_call: TRBJ2-1
cdr3_aa: CASSRLTSGRVETGELFF; cdr3_nt: TGTGCCAGCAGCCGACTCACTAGCGGGAGGGTGGAGACCGGGGAGCTGTTTTTT; v_call: TRBV27; clone_size: -; cdr3_length: 18; d_call: TRBD2; j_call: TRBJ2-2
cdr3_aa: CASSSMLGGEETQYF; cdr3_nt: TGTGCCAGCAGTTCGATGTTGGGGGGCGAGGAGACCCAGTACTTC; v_call: TRBV12-3/TRBV12-4; clone_size: few; cdr3_length: 15; d_call: -; j_call: TRBJ2-5
cdr3_aa: CASSVAGAETQYF; cdr3_nt: TGTGCCAGCAGCGTAGCGGGAGCGGAGACCCAGTACTTC; v_call: TRBV9; clone_size: few; cdr3_length: 13; d_call: -; j_call: TRBJ2-5
cdr3_aa: CASRNLAGGHETQYF; cdr3_nt: TGTGCCAGCAGAAACCTAGCGGGAGGGCACGAGACCCAGTACTTC; v_call: TRBV2; clone_size: many; cdr3_length: 15; d_call: TRBD2; j_call: TRBJ2-5
cdr3_aa: CASSIRGFTDTQYF; cdr3_nt: TGTGCCAGCAGTATCCGGGGGTTCACAGATACGCAGTATTTT; v_call: TRBV6-1; clone_size: few; cdr3_length: 14; d_call: -; j_call: TRBJ2-3
cdr3_aa: CASSLTAEEVETQYF; cdr3_nt: TGTGCCAGCAGCTTAACGGCGGAAGAGGTGGAGACCCAGTACTTC; v_call: TRBV7-2; clone_size: -; cdr3_length: 15; d_call: -; j_call: TRBJ2-5
cdr3_aa: CASSSVTSGYNEQFF; cdr3_nt: TGTGCCAGCAGTTCCGTCACTAGCGGTTACAATGAGCAGTTCTTC; v_call: TRBV27; clone_size: few; cdr3_length: 15; d_call: TRBD2; j_call: TRBJ2-1
cdr3_aa: CASKLTGTSTRTGELFF; cdr3_nt: TGTGCCAGCAAACTAACCGGGACTAGCACTCGCACCGGGGAGCTGTTTTTT; v_call: TRBV28; clone_size: many; cdr3_length: 17; d_call: TRBD2; j_call: TRBJ2-2
cdr3_aa: CASSYYEGGQGADGYTF; cdr3_nt: TGTGCCAGCAGTTACTACGAGGGAGGACAGGGGGCTGATGGCTACACCTTC; v_call: TRBV6-5; clone_size: many; cdr3_length: 17; d_call: TRBD1; j_call: TRBJ1-2
cdr3_aa: CATSDLTSKETQYF; cdr3_nt: TGTGCCACCAGTGATTTGACTAGCAAAGAGACCCAGTACTTC; v_call: TRBV24-1; clone_size: -; cdr3_length: 14; d_call: -; j_call: TRBJ2-5
cdr3_aa: CASSGGPVGELFF; cdr3_nt: TGTGCCAGCAGTGGAGGGCCTGTCGGGGAGCTGTTTTTT; v_call: TRBV7-3; clone_size: few; cdr3_length: 13; d_call: -; j_call: TRBJ2-2
cdr3_aa: CAWSDLAATNEKLFF; cdr3_nt: TGTGCCTGGAGTGACCTGGCCGCAACTAATGAAAAACTGTTTTTT; v_call: TRBV30; clone_size: many; cdr3_length: 15; d_call: -; j_call: TRBJ1-4
cdr3_aa: CAISNMDSGTYEQYF; cdr3_nt: TGTGCCATCAGTAATATGGACAGTGGTACCTACGAGCAGTACTTC; v_call: TRBV10-3; clone_size: many; cdr3_length: 15; d_call: -; j_call: TRBJ2-7
cdr3_aa: CASRPPGSQGGNTIYF; cdr3_nt: TGTGCCAGCAGACCCCCCGGAAGTCAGGGGGGAAACACCATATATTTT; v_call: TRBV28; clone_size: many; cdr3_length: 16; d_call: -; j_call: TRBJ1-3
cdr3_aa: CATQGDYYGYTF; cdr3_nt: TGTGCCACGCAAGGGGATTACTATGGCTACACCTTC; v_call: TRBV3-1; clone_size: many; cdr3_length: 12; d_call: -; j_call: TRBJ1-2
cdr3_aa: CATKEGGYQPQHF; cdr3_nt: TGTGCCACCAAGGAGGGGGGTTATCAGCCCCAGCATTTT; v_call: TRBV6-1; clone_size: many; cdr3_length: 13; d_call: -; j_call: TRBJ1-5
cdr3_aa: CASSLNSLNNQPQHF; cdr3_nt: TGTGCCAGCAGCTTGAACAGTTTGAACAATCAGCCCCAGCATTTT; v_call: TRBV7-2; clone_size: -; cdr3_length: 15; d_call: -; j_call: TRBJ1-5
cdr3_aa: CASSEAGGGRNEKLFF; cdr3_nt: TGTGCCAGCAGTGAAGCTGGCGGGGGGAGGAATGAAAAACTGTTTTTT; v_call: TRBV6-1; clone_size: -; cdr3_length: 16; d_call: -; j_call: TRBJ1-4
cdr3_aa: CASSPFVPGNTEAFF; cdr3_nt: TGTGCCAGCTCACCATTCGTTCCAGGGAACACTGAAGCTTTCTTT; v_call: TRBV18; clone_size: many; cdr3_length: 15; d_call: -; j_call: TRBJ1-1
cdr3_aa: CSARDPTRSEQYF; cdr3_nt: TGCAGTGCTAGAGACCCCACCCGAAGTGAGCAGTACTTC; v_call: TRBV20-1; clone_size: many; cdr3_length: 13; d_call: -; j_call: TRBJ2-7
cdr3_aa: CASSLVGATYEQYF; cdr3_nt: TGTGCCAGCAGCTTAGTTGGCGCAACCTACGAGCAGTACTTC; v_call: TRBV7-2; clone_size: many; cdr3_length: 14; d_call: -; j_call: TRBJ2-7
cdr3_aa: CSASLLRDSNQPQHF; cdr3_nt: TGCAGTGCTAGCCTCCTACGGGATAGCAATCAGCCCCAGCATTTT; v_call: TRBV20-1; clone_size: -; cdr3_length: 15; d_call: -; j_call: TRBJ1-5
cdr3_aa: CAIRAAGNTGELFF; cdr3_nt: TGTGCCATCAGGGCGGCAGGGAACACCGGGGAGCTGTTTTTT; v_call: TRBV10-3; clone_size: few; cdr3_length: 14; d_call: -; j_call: TRBJ2-2
cdr3_aa: CASSVVWQSSGYTF; cdr3_nt: TGTGCCAGCAGTGTGGTTTGGCAGTCTAGTGGCTACACCTTC; v_call: TRBV27; clone_size: many; cdr3_length: 14; d_call: -; j_call: TRBJ1-2